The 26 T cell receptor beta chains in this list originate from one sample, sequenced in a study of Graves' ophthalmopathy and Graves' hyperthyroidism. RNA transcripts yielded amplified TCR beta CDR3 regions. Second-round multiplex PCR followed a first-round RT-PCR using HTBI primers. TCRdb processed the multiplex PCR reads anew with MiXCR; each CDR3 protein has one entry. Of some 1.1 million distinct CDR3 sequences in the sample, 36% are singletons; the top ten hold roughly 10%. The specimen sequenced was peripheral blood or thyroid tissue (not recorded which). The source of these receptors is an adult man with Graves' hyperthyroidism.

The DNA for the CDR3 is TGTGCCAGCAGAATAATGGACAGGGGCCCGTCGGAGACCCAGTACTTC. Translation gives CASRIMDRGPSETQYF. The chain links TRBV6-6 to TRBJ2-5, with 9 positions matching TRBD1. The CDR3 is 16 amino acids. CDR1 MNHNY and CDR2 SVGAGI come from the germline V gene (reference sequence). V was clipped by 6 bases and J by 5 bases; unmatched bases: 13.

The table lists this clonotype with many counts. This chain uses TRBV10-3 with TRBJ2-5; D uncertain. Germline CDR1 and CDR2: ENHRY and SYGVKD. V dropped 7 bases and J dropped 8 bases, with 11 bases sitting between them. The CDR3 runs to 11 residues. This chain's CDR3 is CAIKGAGTQYF. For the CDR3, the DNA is TGTGCCATCAAGGGCGCCGGAACCCAGTACTTC.

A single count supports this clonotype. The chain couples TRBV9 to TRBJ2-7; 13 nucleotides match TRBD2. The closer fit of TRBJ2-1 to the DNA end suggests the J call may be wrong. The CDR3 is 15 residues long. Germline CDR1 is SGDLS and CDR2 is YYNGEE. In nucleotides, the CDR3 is TGTGCCAGCAGCGATGCGGGACTAGCGGGGAATGAGCAGTTCTTC. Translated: CASSDAGLAGNEQFF.

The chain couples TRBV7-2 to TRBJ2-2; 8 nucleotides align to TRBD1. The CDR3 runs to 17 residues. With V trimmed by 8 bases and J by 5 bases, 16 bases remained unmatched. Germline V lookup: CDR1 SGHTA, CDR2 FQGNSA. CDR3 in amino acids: CASSRRGQGLTTGELFF. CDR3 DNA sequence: TGTGCCAGCTCACGAAGAGGACAGGGCCTCACGACCGGGGAGCTGTTTTTT.

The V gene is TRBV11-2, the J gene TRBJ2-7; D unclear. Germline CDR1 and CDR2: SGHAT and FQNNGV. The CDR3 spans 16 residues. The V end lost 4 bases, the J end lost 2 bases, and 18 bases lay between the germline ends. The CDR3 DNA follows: TGTGCCAGCAGCTCCTACCGGGCCCAGAGGCCCTACGAGCAGTACTTC. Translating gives CASSSYRAQRPYEQYF.

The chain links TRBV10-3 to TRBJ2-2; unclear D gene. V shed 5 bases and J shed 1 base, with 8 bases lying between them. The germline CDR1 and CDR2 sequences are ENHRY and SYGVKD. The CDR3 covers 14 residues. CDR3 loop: CAISYSVNTGELFF. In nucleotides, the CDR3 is TGTGCCATCAGTTACTCGGTGAACACCGGGGAGCTGTTTTTT.

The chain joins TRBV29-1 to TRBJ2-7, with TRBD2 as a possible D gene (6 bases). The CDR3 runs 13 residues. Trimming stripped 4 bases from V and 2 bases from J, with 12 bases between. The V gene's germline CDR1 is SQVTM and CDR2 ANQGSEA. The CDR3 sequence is CSVVAGNTYEQYF. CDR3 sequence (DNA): TGCAGCGTTGTCGCGGGGAATACCTACGAGCAGTACTTC.

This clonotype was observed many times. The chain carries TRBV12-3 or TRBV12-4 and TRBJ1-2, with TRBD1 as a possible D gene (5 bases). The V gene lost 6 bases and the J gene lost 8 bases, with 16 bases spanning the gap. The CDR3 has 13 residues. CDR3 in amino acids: CASSHPEGPGYTF. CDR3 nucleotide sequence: TGTGCCAGCAGCCACCCGGAGGGGCCCGGCTACACCTTC.

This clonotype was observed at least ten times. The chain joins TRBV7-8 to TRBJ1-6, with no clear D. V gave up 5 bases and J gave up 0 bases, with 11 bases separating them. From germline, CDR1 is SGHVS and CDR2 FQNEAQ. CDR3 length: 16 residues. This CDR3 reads CASSPLTSSYNSPLHF. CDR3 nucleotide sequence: TGTGCCAGCAGCCCCCTGACTAGCTCCTATAATTCACCCCTCCACTTT.

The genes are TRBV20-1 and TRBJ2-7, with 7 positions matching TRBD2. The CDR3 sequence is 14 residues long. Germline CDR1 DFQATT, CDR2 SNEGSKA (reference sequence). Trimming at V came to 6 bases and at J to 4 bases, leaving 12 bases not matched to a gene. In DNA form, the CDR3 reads TGCAGTGCCCCGCCGGGGGGTAGGCGGTACGAGCAGTACTTC. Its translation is CSAPPGGRRYEQYF.

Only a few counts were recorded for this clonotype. CDR3 amino acids: CASNRFGRGNSPLHF. In DNA form, the CDR3 reads TGCGCCAGCAACAGGTTTGGCAGGGGTAATTCACCCCTCCACTTT. The chain uses TRBV4-3 and TRBJ1-6, with a possible D match to TRBD1 (6 bases). The CDR3 runs 15 residues. Trimming removed 7 bases from V and 6 bases from J, with 16 bases in between. Germline V gene data show CDR1 as LGHNA and CDR2 as YSLEER.

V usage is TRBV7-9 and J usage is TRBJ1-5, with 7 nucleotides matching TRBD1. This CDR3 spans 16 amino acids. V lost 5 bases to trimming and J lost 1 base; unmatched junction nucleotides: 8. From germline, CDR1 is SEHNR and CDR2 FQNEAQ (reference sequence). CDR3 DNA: TGTGCCAGCAGCGCGACGACAGGGCCCAGCAATCAGCCCCAGCATTTT. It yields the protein CASSATTGPSNQPQHF.

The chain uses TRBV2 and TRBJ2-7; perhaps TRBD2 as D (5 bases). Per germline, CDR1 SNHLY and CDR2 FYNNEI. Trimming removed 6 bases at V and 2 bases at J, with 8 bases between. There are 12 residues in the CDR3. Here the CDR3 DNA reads TGTGCCAGCAGAGAGAGGGCCTACGAGCAGTACTTC. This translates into CASRERAYEQYF.

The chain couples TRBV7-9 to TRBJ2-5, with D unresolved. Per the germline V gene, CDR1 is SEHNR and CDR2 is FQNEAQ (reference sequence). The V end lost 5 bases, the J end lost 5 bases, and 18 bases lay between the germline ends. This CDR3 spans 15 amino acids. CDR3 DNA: TGTGCCAGCAGCCCCAGCGCGCCTACCTACGAGACCCAGTACTTC. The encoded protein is CASSPSAPTYETQYF.

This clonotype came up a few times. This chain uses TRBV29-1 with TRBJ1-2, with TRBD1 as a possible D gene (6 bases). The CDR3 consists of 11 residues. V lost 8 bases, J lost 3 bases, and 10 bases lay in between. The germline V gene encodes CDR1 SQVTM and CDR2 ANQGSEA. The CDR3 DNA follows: TGCAGCTATCAGGGGCACTATGGCTACACCTTC. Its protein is CSYQGHYGYTF.

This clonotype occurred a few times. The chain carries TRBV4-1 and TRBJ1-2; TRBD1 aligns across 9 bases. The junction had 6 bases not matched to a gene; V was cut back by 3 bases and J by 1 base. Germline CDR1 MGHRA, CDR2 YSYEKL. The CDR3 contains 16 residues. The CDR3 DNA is TGCGCCAGCAGCCAGCCGGGACAGGGAAATAACTATGGCTACACCTTC. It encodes CASSQPGQGNNYGYTF.

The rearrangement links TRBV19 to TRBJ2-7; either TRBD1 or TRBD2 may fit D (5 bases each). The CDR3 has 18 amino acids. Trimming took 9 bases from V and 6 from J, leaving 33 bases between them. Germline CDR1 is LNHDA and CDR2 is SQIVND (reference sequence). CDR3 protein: CASSGHGAPGPDLLEQYF. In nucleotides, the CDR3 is TGTGCCAGCAGTGGACATGGGGCTCCGGGGCCCGACCTGCTCGAGCAGTACTTC.

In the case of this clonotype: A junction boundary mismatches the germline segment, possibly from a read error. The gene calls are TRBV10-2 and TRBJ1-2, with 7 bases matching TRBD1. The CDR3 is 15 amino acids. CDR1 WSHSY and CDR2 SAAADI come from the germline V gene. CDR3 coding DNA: TGTGCCAGCAGTTACGGGACAGCGGTCAACTATGGCTACACCTTC. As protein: CASSYGTAVNYGYTF.

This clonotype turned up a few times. The CDR3 here is CASSATMGEKLFF. CDR3 DNA: TGTGCCAGCAGCGCCACCATGGGTGAAAAACTGTTTTTT. The chain joins TRBV6-5 to TRBJ1-4; no clear D. Germline assignment: CDR1 MNHEY and CDR2 SVGAGI. The germline V and J ends were trimmed by 6 bases and 7 bases, with 12 bases remaining between them. This CDR3 has 13 amino acids.

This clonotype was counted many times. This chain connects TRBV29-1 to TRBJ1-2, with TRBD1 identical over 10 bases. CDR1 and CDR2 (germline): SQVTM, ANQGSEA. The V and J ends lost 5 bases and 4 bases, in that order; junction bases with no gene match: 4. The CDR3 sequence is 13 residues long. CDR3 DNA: TGCAGCGTTCCGGGACAGGGGAGCTATGGCTACACCTTC. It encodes CSVPGQGSYGYTF. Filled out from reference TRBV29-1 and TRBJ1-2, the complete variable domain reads SAVISQKPSRDICQRGTSLTIQCQVDSQVTMMFWYRQQPGQSLTLIATANQGSEATYESGFVIDKFPISRPNLTFSTLTVSNMSPEDSSIYLCSVPGQGSYGYTFGSGTRLTVV.

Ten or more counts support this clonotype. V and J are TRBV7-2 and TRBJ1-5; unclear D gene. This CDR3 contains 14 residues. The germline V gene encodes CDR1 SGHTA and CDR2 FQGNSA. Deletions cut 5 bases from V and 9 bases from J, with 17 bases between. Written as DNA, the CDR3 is TGTGCCAGCAGCCCTCGACCGGAAAGGCCGCCCCAGCATTTT. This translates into CASSPRPERPPQHF.

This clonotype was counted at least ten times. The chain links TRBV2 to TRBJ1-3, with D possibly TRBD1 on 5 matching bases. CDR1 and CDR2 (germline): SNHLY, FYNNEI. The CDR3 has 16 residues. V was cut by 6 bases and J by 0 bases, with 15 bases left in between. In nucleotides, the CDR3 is TGTGCCAGCAGCGGGGCGGGCTCCACCTCTGGAAACACCATATATTTT. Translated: CASSGAGSTSGNTIYF.

The CDR3 DNA reads as TGTGCCAGCAGCGTAGACACAGGTAATGAAAAACTGTTTTTT. Translation gives CASSVDTGNEKLFF. The chain employs TRBV9 and TRBJ1-4; perhaps TRBD1 as D (5 bases). Germline loops: CDR1 SGDLS, CDR2 YYNGEE. V shed 0 bases and J shed 4 bases, with 7 bases lying between them. The CDR3 consists of 14 residues.

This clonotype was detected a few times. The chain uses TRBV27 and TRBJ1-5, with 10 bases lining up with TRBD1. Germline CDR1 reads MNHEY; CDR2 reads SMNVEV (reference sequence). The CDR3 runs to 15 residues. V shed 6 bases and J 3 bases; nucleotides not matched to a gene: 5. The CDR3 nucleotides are TGTGCCAGCAGACCGGGACAGGGGACCAATCAGCCCCAGCATTTT. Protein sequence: CASRPGQGTNQPQHF.

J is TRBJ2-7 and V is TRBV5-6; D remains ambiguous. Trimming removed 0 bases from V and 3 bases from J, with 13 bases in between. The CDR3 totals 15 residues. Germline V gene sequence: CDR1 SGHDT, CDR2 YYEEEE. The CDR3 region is CASSLETERNYEQYF. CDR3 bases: TGTGCCAGCAGCTTGGAAACAGAACGCAACTACGAGCAGTACTTC.

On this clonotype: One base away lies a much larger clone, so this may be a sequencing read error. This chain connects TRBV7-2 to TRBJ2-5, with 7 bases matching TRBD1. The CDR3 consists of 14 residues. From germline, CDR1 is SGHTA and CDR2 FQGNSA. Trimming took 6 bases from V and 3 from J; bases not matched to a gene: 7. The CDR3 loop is CASRQQGWEETQYF. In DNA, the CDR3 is TGTGCCAGCAGGCAACAGGGGTGGGAAGAGACCCAGTACTTC.